This entry lists 7 T cell receptor beta chains sequenced from one sample in a study of shared clonotypes between healthy human individuals. Some clones are missing from TCRdb's copy, which holds only in-frame ones; the method was immunoSEQ multiplex PCR. The sample comprises more than 2 million clones, 95% of which are singletons, and 0.1% to 0.15% rests with the top ten. The sample comprised naive CD4+ T cells sorted from blood. Regarding subset: CD45RA+ positively selected. These TCRs come from a man aged 18 to 30 in good health.

This clone was seen a single time. The J gene is TRBJ1-2, the V gene TRBV10-3; no clear D. The germline V gene has CDR1 ENHRY and CDR2 SYGVKD. This CDR3 contains 13 residues. The ends were cut back, 7 bases at V and 0 bases at J, with 9 bases in the middle. CDR3 region: CAITREANYGYTF. DNA for the CDR3: TGTGCCATCACACGGGAAGCTAACTATGGCTACACCTTC.

This clone was detected a few times. V and J are TRBV5-1 and TRBJ2-1, with TRBD2 matching 9 bases. V trimming: 0 bases; J trimming: 5 bases; junction bases outside the gene matches: 3. Looked up from germline, CDR1 is SGHRS and CDR2 is YFSETQ. The CDR3 extends over 15 amino acids. This CDR3 is CASSLGASGNNEQFF. CDR3 DNA sequence: TGCGCCAGCAGCTTGGGGGCTAGCGGGAACAATGAGCAGTTCTTC.

V is TRBV6-1 and J is TRBJ2-3, with D possibly being TRBD1 (6 bases). CDR1 is MNHNS, CDR2 SASEGT, per germline. The V end was cut by 1 base, the J end by 6 bases, with 8 bases between. The CDR3 totals 13 residues. CDR3 sequence: CASSEDRADTQYF. In DNA, the CDR3 is TGTGCCAGCAGTGAAGACAGGGCCGATACGCAGTATTTT.

The V and J genes are TRBV18 and TRBJ1-2, with a possible D match to TRBD1 (5 bases). Trimming took off 0 bases at V and 8 bases at J, with 13 bases between the two ends. The CDR3 loop spans 14 amino acids. From germline, CDR1 is KGHSH and CDR2 LQKENI. CDR3 bases: TGTGCCAGCTCACCACCGATCGGGGGTGAGGGCTACACCTTC. Its translation: CASSPPIGGEGYTF.

The gene calls are TRBV7-2 and TRBJ2-5; 7 bases fit TRBD1. The CDR3 covers 12 residues. J lost 8 bases, V lost 4 bases, and 4 bases had no gene match. The germline V gene has CDR1 SGHTA and CDR2 FQGNSA. In DNA form, the CDR3 reads TGTGCCAGCAGCTCGGGACAGCTCACCCAGTACTTC. Residues: CASSSGQLTQYF.

This clone was seen a few times. This CDR3 is missing its conserved last phenylalanine or tryptophan, likely due to a read error. No DNA is shown, since the ends of the CDR3 on it are uncertain; the CDR3 is the one TCRdb lists. The V gene is TRBV25-1, the J gene TRBJ1-3. The CDR3 is 11 amino acids in total, end residues counted. From germline, CDR1 is MGHDK and CDR2 SYGVNS. This chain's CDR3 is CASSEYIGRPL.

A remark on this clone: Other DNA sequences of this sample code for an identical CDR3. The V gene is TRBV29-1, the J gene TRBJ2-3; the match to TRBD2 covers 13 bases. V was clipped by 4 bases and J by 3 bases; unmatched bases: 1. There are 14 residues in the CDR3. The V gene's germline CDR1 is SQVTM and CDR2 ANQGSEA. CDR3 sequence reads: CSVGLAGGTDTQYF. In DNA form, the CDR3 reads TGCAGCGTTGGACTAGCGGGGGGTACAGATACGCAGTATTTT.